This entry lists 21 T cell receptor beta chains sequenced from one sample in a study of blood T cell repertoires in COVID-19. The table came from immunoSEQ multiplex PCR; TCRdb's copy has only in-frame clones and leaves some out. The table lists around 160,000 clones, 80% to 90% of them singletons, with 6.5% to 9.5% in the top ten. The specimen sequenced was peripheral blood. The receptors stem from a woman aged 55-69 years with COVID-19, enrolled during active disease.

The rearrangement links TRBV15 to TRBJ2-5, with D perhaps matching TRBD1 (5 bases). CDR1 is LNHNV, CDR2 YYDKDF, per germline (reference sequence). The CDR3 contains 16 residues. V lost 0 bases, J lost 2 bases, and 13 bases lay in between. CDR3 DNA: TGTGCCACCAGCAGAGATCAGGGCGGAGCTCAAGAGACCCAGTACTTC. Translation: CATSRDQGGAQETQYF.

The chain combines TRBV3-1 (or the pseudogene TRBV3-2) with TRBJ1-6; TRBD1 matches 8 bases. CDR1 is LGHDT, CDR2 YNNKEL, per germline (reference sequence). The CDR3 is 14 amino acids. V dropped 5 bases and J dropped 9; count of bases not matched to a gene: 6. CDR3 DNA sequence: TGTGCCAGCAGCACCCCGGACAGGGCTTCACCCCTCCACTTT. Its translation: CASSTPDRASPLHF.

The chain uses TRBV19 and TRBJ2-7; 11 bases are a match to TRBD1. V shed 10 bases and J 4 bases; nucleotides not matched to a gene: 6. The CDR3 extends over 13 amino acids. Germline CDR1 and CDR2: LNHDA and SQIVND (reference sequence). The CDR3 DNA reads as TGTGCCACCGCCGGGACAGGGGGTTACGAGCAGTACTTC. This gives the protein CATAGTGGYEQYF.

CDR3 nucleotides: TGTGCCAGCAGCTTAGTGGGGACTAGCGGTAGGTTAGATACGCAGTATTTT. It translates to CASSLVGTSGRLDTQYF. This chain uses TRBV7-6 with TRBJ2-3; 11 bases match TRBD2. V was pared by 1 base and J by 5 bases, with 8 bases of the junction left unmatched. Germline assignment: CDR1 SGHVS and CDR2 FNYEAQ. The CDR3 covers 17 residues.

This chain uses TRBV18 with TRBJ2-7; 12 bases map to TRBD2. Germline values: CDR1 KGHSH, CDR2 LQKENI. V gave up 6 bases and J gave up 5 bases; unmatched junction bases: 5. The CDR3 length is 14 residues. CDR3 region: CASSRLAGEDEQYF. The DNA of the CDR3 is TGTGCCAGCTCTCGACTAGCGGGGGAAGACGAGCAGTACTTC.

For the CDR3, the DNA is TGTGCCAGCAGCCCCCGCGCGGCCTACACCGGGGAGCTGTTTTTT. Its protein product is CASSPRAAYTGELFF. This chain links TRBV13 with TRBJ2-2, with D unresolved. Germline V gene sequence: CDR1 PRHDT, CDR2 FYEKMQ (reference sequence). Trimming removed 5 bases from V and 3 bases from J, with 13 bases in between. CDR3 length equals 15 residues.

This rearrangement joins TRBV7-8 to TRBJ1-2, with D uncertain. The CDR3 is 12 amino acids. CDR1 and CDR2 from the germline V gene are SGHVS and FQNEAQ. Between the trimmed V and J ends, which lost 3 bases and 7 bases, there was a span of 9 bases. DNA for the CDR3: TGTGCCAGCAGCTTGGCAGGCGCTGGCTACACCTTC. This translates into CASSLAGAGYTF. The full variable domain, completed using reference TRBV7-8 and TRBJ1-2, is GAGVSQSPRYKVAKRGQDVALRCDPISGHVSLFWYQQALGQGPEFLTYFQNEAQLDKSGLPSDRFFAERPEGSVSTLKIQRTQQEDSAVYLCASSLAGAGYTFGSGTRLTVV.

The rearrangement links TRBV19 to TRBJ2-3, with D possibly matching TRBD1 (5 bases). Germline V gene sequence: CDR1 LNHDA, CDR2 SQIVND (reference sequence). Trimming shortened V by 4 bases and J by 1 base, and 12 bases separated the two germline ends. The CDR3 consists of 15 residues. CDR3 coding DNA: TGTGCCAGTAGTAAGGCAGGGAAGGGCACAGATACGCAGTATTTT. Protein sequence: CASSKAGKGTDTQYF.

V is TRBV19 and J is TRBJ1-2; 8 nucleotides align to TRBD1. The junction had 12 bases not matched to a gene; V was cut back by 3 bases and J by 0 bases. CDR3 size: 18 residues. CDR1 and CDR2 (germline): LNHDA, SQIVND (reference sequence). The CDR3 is CASSIIGQGRKSNYGYTF. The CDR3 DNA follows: TGTGCCAGTAGTATCATCGGACAGGGCCGGAAATCTAACTATGGCTACACCTTC.

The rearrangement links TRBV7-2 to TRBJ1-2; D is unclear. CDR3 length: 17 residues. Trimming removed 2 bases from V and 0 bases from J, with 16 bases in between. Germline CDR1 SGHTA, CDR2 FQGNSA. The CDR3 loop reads CASSLNSLRVTNYGYTF. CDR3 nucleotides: TGTGCCAGCAGCTTAAACTCGTTACGGGTCACTAACTATGGCTACACCTTC.

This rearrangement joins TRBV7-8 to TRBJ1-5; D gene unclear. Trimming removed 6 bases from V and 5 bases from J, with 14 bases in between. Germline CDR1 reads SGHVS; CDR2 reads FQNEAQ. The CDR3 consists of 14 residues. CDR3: CASSQARMDQPQHF. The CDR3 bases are TGTGCCAGCAGTCAAGCGCGAATGGATCAGCCCCAGCATTTT.

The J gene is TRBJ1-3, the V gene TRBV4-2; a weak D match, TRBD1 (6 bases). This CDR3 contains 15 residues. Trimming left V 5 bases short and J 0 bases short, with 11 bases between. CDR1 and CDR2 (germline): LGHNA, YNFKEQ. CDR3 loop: CASSADSSSGNTIYF. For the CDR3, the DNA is TGTGCCAGCAGCGCGGACAGTAGCTCTGGAAACACCATATATTTT.

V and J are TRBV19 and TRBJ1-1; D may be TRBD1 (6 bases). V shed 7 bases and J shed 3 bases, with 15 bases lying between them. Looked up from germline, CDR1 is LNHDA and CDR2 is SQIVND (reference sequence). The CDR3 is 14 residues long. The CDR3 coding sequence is TGTGCCAGTACTTTACAGGGAGGGGACACTGAAGCTTTCTTT. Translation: CASTLQGGDTEAFF.

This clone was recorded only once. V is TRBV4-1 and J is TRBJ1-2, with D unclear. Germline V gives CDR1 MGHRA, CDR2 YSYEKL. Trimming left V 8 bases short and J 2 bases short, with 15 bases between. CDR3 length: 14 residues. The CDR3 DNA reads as TGCGCCAGCTCCTTTTTGACGAGGAACTATGGCTACACCTTC. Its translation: CASSFLTRNYGYTF.

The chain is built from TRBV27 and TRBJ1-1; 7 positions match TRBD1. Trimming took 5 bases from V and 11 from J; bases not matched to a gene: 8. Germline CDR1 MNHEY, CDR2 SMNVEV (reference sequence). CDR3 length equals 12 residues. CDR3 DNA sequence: TGTGCCAGCAGTATGTCGACAGGGTGGGCTTTCTTT. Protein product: CASSMSTGWAFF.

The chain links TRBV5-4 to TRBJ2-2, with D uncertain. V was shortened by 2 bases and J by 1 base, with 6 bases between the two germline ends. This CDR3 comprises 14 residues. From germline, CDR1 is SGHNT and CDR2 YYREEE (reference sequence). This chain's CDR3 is CASSFSMNTGELFF. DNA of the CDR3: TGTGCCAGCAGCTTTTCTATGAACACCGGGGAGCTGTTTTTT.

The CDR3 loop is CASSPGGIYEAFF. The CDR3 DNA follows: TGTGCCAGCAGCCCAGGGGGCATTTACGAAGCTTTCTTT. The V gene is TRBV3-1 (or the pseudogene TRBV3-2), the J gene TRBJ1-1, with TRBD1 matching 8 bases. The CDR3 has 13 amino acids. Germline V CDR1 and CDR2: LGHDT, YNNKEL (reference sequence). V was pared by 4 bases and J by 8 bases, with 6 bases of the junction left unmatched.

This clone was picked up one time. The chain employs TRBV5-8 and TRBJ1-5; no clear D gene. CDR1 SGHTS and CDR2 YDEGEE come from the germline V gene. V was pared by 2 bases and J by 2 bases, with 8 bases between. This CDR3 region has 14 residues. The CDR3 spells CASSFDGGNQPQHF. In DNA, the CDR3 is TGTGCCAGCAGCTTTGACGGGGGCAATCAGCCCCAGCATTTT. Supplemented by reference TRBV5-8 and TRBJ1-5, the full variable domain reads EAGVTQSPTHLIKTRGQQATLRCSPISGHTSVYWYQQALGLGLQFLLWYDEGEERNRGNFPPRFSGRQFPNYSSELNVNALELEDSALYLCASSFDGGNQPQHFGDGTRLSIL.

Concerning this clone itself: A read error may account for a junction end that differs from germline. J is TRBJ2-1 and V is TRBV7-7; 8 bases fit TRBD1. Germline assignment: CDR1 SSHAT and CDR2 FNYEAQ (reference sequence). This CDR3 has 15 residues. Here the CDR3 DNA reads TGTGCTAGCAGCCCGAGGACAGGGATCTACAATGAGCAGTTCTTC. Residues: CASSPRTGIYNEQFF.

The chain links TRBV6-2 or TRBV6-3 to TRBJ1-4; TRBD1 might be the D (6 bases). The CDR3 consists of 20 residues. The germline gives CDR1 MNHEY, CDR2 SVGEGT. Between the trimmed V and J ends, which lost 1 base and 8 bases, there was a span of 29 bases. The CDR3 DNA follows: TGTGCCAGCAGTTACTGGGTCCAGGGACAAGGCCTCGGGGGGGACGAAAAACTGTTTTTT. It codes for CASSYWVQGQGLGGDEKLFF.

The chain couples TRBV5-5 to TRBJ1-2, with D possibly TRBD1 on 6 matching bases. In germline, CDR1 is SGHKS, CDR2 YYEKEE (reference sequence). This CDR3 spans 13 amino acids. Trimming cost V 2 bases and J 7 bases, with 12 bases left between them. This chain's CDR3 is CASSFEGEGGYTF. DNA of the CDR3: TGTGCCAGCAGCTTCGAGGGGGAGGGTGGCTACACCTTC.